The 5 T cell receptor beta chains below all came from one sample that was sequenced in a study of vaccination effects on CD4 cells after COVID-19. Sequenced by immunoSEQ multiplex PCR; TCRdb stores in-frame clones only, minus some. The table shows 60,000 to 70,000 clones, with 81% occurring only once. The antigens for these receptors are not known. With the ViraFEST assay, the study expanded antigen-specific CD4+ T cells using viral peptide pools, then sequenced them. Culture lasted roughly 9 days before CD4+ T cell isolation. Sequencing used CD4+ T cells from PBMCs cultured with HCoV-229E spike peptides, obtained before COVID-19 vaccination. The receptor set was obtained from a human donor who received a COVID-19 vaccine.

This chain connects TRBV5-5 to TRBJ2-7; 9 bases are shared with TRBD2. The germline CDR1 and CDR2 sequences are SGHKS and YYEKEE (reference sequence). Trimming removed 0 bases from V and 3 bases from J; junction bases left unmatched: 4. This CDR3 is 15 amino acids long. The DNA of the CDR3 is TGTGCCAGCAGCTTGGCAGCGGGGGGTTACTACGAGCAGTACGTC. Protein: CASSLAAGGYYEQYV.

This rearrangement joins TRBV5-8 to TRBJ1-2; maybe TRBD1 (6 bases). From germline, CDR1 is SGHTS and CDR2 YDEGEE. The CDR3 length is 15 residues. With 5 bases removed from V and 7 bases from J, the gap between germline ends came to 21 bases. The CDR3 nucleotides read TGTGCCAGCAGTCCGAACTGGGGGGCATTGTTTGGCTACACCTTC. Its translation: CASSPNWGALFGYTF.

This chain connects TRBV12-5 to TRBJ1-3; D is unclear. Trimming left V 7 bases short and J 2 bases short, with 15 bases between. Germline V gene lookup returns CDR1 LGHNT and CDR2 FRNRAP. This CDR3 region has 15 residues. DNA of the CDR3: TGTGCTAGTGCCCCTGAAGGGCCCGCTGGAAACACCATATATTTT. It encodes CASAPEGPAGNTIYF. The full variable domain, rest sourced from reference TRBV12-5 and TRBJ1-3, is DARVTQTPRHKVTEMGQEVTMRCQPILGHNTVFWYRQTMMQGLELLAYFRNRAPLDDSGMPKDRFSAEMPDATLATLKIQPSEPRDSAVYFCASAPEGPAGNTIYFGEGSWLTVV.

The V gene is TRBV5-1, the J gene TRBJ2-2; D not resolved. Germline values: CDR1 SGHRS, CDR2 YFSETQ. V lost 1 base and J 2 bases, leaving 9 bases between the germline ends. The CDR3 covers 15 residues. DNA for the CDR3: TGCGCCAGCAGCTTGCCGGTGAGAAACACCGGGGAGCTGTTTTTT. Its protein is CASSLPVRNTGELFF.

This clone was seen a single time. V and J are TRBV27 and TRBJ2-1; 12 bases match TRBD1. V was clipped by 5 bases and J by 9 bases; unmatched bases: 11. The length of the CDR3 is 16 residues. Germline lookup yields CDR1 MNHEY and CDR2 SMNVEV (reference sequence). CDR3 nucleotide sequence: TGTGCCAGCAGTCTACCCCGGGACAGGGGGCGCGGTGAGCAGTTCTTC. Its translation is CASSLPRDRGRGEQFF.